This is a list of T cell receptor beta chains from one sample in a study of cytomegalovirus exposure and HLA in healthy donors. Only in-frame clones appear in the TCRdb table, and some are missing; sequencing was by immunoSEQ multiplex PCR. The profile shows 150,000 to 200,000 clones, approximately 76% of them singletons. The sequencing input was PBMCs. These receptor sequences come from a female donor in good health and CMV-seronegative. CDR3s include the opening cysteine and the closing phenylalanine or tryptophan. The D gene is left open where the match is weak. Clone size, where shown, is once, few, many, or a class for clones that have expanded.

D | size | J | V | CDR3 | DNA
TRBD2 | - | TRBJ2-4 | TRBV28 | CASATGGAKNIQYF | TGTGCCAGCGCTACGGGAGGGGCCAAAAACATTCAGTACTTC
TRBD1 | few | TRBJ1-1 | TRBV2 | CASRDRGVAFF | TGTGCCAGCAGGGACAGGGGGGTGGCTTTCTTT
TRBD2 | few | TRBJ2-1 | TRBV7-3 | CASSNSGGAYNEQFF | TGTGCCAGCAGCAATAGCGGGGGGGCCTACAATGAGCAGTTCTTC
TRBD1 | - | TRBJ2-7 | TRBV28 | CASRSPGQGNEQYF | TGTGCCAGCCGGTCACCGGGACAGGGGAACGAGCAGTACTTC
TRBD2 | - | TRBJ2-1 | TRBV6-5 | CASSYGGGAVDEQFF | TGTGCCAGCAGTTACGGCGGGGGGGCCGTAGATGAGCAGTTCTTC
TRBD2 | - | TRBJ2-5 | TRBV5-1 | CASSLGLAGMYQETQYF | TGCGCCAGCAGCTTGGGACTAGCGGGAATGTACCAAGAGACCCAGTACTTC
TRBD2 | - | TRBJ2-1 | TRBV5-1 | CASSLVRTSGGGYNEQFF | TGCGCCAGCAGCTTGGTTCGGACTAGCGGGGGGGGCTACAATGAGCAGTTCTTC
- | - | TRBJ2-5 | TRBV5-1 | CASSLSAREETQYF | TGCGCCAGCAGCTTGTCGGCCAGGGAAGAGACCCAGTACTTC
TRBD2 | - | TRBJ2-1 | TRBV5-1 | CASSLGVTSGSNEQFF | TGCGCCAGCAGCTTGGGGGTAACTAGCGGGAGTAATGAGCAGTTCTTC
- | - | TRBJ1-1 | TRBV5-1 | CASSESSGSRTEAFF | TGCGCCAGCAGCGAAAGTTCAGGGTCGAGGACTGAAGCTTTCTTT
- | - | TRBJ2-7 | TRBV19 | CASSISVESYEQYF | TGTGCCAGTAGTATATCCGTAGAATCCTACGAGCAGTACTTC
TRBD1 | - | TRBJ1-2 | TRBV29-1 | CSDGTGGVGGYTF | TGCAGCGACGGGACAGGTGGGGTAGGGGGCTACACCTTC
- | - | TRBJ1-1 | TRBV7-9 | CASSPQGGTEAFF | TGTGCCAGCAGCCCCCAGGGTGGAACTGAAGCTTTCTTT
TRBD1 | few | TRBJ2-1 | TRBV18 | CASRTGSSYNEQFF | TGTGCCAGCCGGACAGGGAGCTCCTACAATGAGCAGTTCTTC
TRBD1 | few | TRBJ1-2 | TRBV5-1 | CASSEVGQGGTGYTF | TGCGCCAGCAGCGAGGTCGGACAGGGGGGTACTGGCTACACCTTC
- | - | TRBJ1-6 | TRBV30 | CAWRREGASSYNSPLHF | TGTGCCTGGCGTCGGGAGGGTGCTAGCTCCTATAATTCACCCCTCCACTTT
- | medium-sized | TRBJ2-6 | TRBV6-1 | CASSAQDGSGANVLTF | TGTGCCAGCAGTGCCCAAGACGGGTCTGGGGCCAACGTCCTGACTTTC
TRBD1 | - | TRBJ1-1 | TRBV5-1 | CASSLGQGITEAFF | TGCGCCAGCAGCTTGGGACAGGGTATCACTGAAGCTTTCTTT
- | - | TRBJ1-5 | TRBV6-1 | CASSETVRPQHF | TGTGCCAGCAGTGAGACTGTCCGGCCCCAGCATTTT
TRBD1 | - | TRBJ2-7 | TRBV9 | CASSVGDSYEQYF | TGTGCCAGCAGCGTAGGGGACAGTTACGAGCAGTACTTC
TRBD2 | few | TRBJ2-3 | TRBV5-4 | CASSLRTSSVDTQYF | TGTGCCAGCAGCTTGAGGACTAGCAGCGTAGATACGCAGTATTTT
- | once | TRBJ1-1 | TRBV19 | CASSIGGASGTEAFF | TGTGCCAGTAGTATAGGGGGAGCTTCGGGCACTGAAGCTTTCTTT
- | - | TRBJ1-2 | TRBV7-2 | CASSLVFTGQDGGYTF | TGTGCCAGCAGCTTAGTATTTACAGGGCAGGACGGTGGCTACACCTTC
- | - | TRBJ2-3 | TRBV5-1 | CASSSDTGPDTQYF | TGCGCCAGCAGCTCGGACACAGGCCCAGATACGCAGTATTTT
- | - | TRBJ1-2 | TRBV19 | CASSITGIQYGYTF | TGTGCCAGTAGTATTACAGGGATTCAGTATGGCTACACCTTC
- | - | TRBJ1-2 | TRBV25-1 | CASSETGTNYGYTF | TGTGCCAGCAGTGAGACAGGCACTAACTATGGCTACACCTTC
TRBD2 | once | TRBJ2-4 | TRBV27 | CASSWLGGNIQYF | TGTGCCAGCAGTTGGCTGGGGGGGAACATTCAGTACTTC
- | - | TRBJ1-3 | TRBV27 | CASSRTGSSGNTIYF | TGTGCCAGCAGTCGGACGGGGAGCTCTGGAAACACCATATATTTT
- | - | TRBJ2-7 | TRBV28 | CASSLFYEQYF | TGTGCCAGCAGCCTCTTCTACGAGCAGTACTTC
TRBD1 | - | TRBJ1-2 | TRBV18 | CASSPPGQGIHYGYTF | TGTGCCAGCTCACCACCGGGACAGGGGATTCACTATGGCTACACCTTC
TRBD1 | few | TRBJ1-1 | TRBV30 | CAWDRVHGTEAFF | TGTGCCTGGGACAGGGTACACGGCACTGAAGCTTTCTTT
- | - | TRBJ1-1 | TRBV2 | CASSPRAEAFF | TGTGCCAGCAGCCCCCGCGCTGAAGCTTTCTTT
- | - | TRBJ2-7 | TRBV7-3 | CASSTEVSYEQYF | TGTGCCAGCAGCACCGAGGTAAGCTACGAGCAGTACTTC
- | - | TRBJ2-5 | TRBV18 | CASSRTTRETQYF | TGTGCCAGCTCTCGGACAACCCGGGAGACCCAGTACTTC
TRBD1 | - | TRBJ2-1 | TRBV10-3 | CATMGGTGAINEQFF | TGTGCCACCATGGGGGGGACAGGGGCTATTAATGAGCAGTTCTTC
TRBD1 | - | TRBJ2-3 | TRBV30 | CAWNFEGARDTQYF | TGTGCCTGGAACTTCGAGGGGGCTAGAGATACGCAGTATTTT
- | - | TRBJ2-2 | TRBV30 | CAWTPLGQGGSGELFF | TGTGCCTGGACCCCCTTAGGACAGGGAGGGTCCGGGGAGCTGTTTTTT
- | - | TRBJ1-1 | TRBV29-1 | CSVAGVALTDTEAFF | TGCAGCGTTGCTGGTGTCGCCTTAACGGACACTGAAGCTTTCTTT
TRBD1 | - | TRBJ1-1 | TRBV5-4 | CASSPRDRGNTEAFF | TGTGCCAGCAGCCCCAGGGACAGGGGTAACACTGAAGCTTTCTTT
TRBD2 | - | TRBJ2-3 | TRBV5-4 | CASSLGSSGGETQYF | TGTGCCAGCAGCTTGGGGTCTAGCGGGGGGGAAACGCAGTATTTT
- | - | TRBJ2-2 | TRBV6-5 | CASYRETGELFF | TGTGCCAGTTACAGGGAAACCGGGGAGCTGTTTTTT
- | - | TRBJ1-5 | TRBV27 | CASSLSWGGSHSNQPQHF | TGTGCCAGCAGTTTGTCGTGGGGGGGGTCGCATAGCAATCAGCCCCAGCATTTT
- | - | TRBJ2-4 | TRBV6-1 | CASSEGVGVPYVLSLAKNIQYF | TGTGCCAGCAGTGAAGGAGTCGGTGTGCCCTACGTTCTCTCCCTAGCCAAAAACATTCAGTACTTC
- | - | TRBJ2-3 | TRBV25-1 | CASRLTGGTDTQYF | TGTGCCAGCAGACTGACGGGGGGCACAGATACGCAGTATTTT
- | - | TRBJ2-5 | TRBV9 | CASSPQGLGETQYF | TGTGCCAGCAGCCCGCAGGGGTTAGGGGAGACCCAGTACTTC
- | - | TRBJ2-6 | TRBV6-4 | CASSDSRASGANVLTF | TGTGCTAGCAGTGACTCGAGAGCCTCTGGGGCCAACGTCCTGACTTTC
- | once | TRBJ2-1 | TRBV6-5 | CASSYQVREGEQFF | TGTGCCAGCAGTTACCAGGTTCGAGAGGGTGAGCAGTTCTTC
TRBD1 | - | TRBJ2-6 | TRBV18 | CASSPTRTGSGANVLTF | TGTGCCAGCTCACCGACAAGGACAGGGTCTGGGGCCAACGTCCTGACTTTC
- | - | TRBJ1-4 | TRBV30 | CAWSRKRPVNEKLFF | TGTGCCTGGAGTCGAAAGCGCCCCGTTAATGAAAAACTGTTTTTT
TRBD1 | - | TRBJ1-2 | TRBV12-5 | CASGLVTGGASTGYTF | TGTGCTAGTGGTTTGGTAACAGGGGGCGCGTCCACTGGCTACACCTTC
TRBD1 | - | TRBJ1-5 | TRBV5-5 | CASSYGQGGQPQHF | TGTGCCAGCAGCTATGGACAGGGAGGGCAGCCCCAGCATTTT
- | - | TRBJ2-7 | TRBV7-6 | CASSSWATYEQYF | TGTGCCAGCAGCTCTTGGGCAACCTACGAGCAGTACTTC
- | - | TRBJ2-1 | TRBV5-1 | CASSSFLGVNEQFF | TGCGCCAGCAGCTCCTTCCTCGGGGTGAACGAGCAGTTCTTC
- | - | TRBJ2-5 | TRBV5-1 | CASTGTLETQYF | TGCGCCAGCACAGGGACTTTAGAGACCCAGTACTTC